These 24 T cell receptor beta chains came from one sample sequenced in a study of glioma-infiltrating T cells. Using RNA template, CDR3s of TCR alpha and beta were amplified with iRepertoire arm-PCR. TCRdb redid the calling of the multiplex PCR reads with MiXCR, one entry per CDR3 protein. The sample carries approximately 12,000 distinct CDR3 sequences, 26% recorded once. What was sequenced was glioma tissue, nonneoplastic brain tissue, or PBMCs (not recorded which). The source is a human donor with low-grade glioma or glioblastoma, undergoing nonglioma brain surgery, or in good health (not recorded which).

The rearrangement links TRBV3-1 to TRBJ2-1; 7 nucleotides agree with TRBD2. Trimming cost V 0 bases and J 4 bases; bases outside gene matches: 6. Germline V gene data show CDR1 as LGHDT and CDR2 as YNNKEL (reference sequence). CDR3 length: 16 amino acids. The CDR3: CASSQDLGGGYNEQFF. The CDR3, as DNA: TGTGCCAGCAGCCAAGACTTGGGGGGGGGTTACAATGAGCAGTTCTTC.

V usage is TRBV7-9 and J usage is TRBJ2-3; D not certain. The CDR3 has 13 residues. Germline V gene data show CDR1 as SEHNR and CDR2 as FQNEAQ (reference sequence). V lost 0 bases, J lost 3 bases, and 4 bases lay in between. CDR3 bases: TGTGCCAGCAGCTTAGCCCAGACAGATACGCAGTATTTT. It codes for CASSLAQTDTQYF.

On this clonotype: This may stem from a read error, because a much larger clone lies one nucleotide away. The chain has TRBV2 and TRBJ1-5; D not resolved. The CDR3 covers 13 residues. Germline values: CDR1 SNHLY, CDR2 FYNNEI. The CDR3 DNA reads TGTGCCAGCAGTGACGAAGGGAATCAGTCCCAGCATTTT. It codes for CASSDEGNQSQHF.

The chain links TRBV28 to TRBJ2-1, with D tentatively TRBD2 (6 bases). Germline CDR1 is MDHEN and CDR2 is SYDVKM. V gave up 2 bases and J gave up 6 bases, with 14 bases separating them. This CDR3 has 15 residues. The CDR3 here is CASSLRGGGGNEQFF. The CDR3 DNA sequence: TGTGCCAGCAGTTTACGGGGAGGTGGTGGCAATGAGCAGTTCTTC.

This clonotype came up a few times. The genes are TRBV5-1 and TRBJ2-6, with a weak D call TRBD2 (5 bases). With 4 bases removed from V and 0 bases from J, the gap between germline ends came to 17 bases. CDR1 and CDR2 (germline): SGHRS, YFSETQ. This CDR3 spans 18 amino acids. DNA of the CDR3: TGCGCCAGCAGCGGAAAGGGTAGCGCTAGCTCTGGGGCCAACGTCCTGACTTTC. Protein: CASSGKGSASSGANVLTF.

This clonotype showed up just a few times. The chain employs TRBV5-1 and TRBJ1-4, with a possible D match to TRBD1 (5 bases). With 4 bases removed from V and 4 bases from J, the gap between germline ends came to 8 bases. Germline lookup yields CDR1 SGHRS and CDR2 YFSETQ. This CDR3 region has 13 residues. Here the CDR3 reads CASSPGVNEKLFF. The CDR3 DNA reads TGCGCCAGCAGCCCGGGGGTTAATGAAAAACTGTTTTTT. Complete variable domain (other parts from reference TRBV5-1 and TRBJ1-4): KAGVTQTPRYLIKTRGQQVTLSCSPISGHRSVSWYQQTPGQGLQFLFEYFSETQRNKGNFPGRFSGRQFSNSRSEMNVSTLELGDSALYLCASSPGVNEKLFFGSGTQLSVL.

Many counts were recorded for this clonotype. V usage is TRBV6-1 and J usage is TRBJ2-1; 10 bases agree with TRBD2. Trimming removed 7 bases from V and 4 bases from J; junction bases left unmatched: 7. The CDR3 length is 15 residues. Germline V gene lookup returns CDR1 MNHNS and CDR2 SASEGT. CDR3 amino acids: CASIPSSGRYNEQFF. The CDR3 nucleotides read TGTGCCAGCATCCCTTCTAGCGGGAGATACAATGAGCAGTTCTTC.

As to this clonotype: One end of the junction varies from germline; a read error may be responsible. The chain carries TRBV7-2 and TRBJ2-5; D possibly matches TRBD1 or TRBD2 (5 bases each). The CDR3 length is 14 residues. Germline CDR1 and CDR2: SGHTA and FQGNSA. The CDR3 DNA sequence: TGTGCCAGCAGCTTCATGGGGCGCAGGGAGACCCGGTACTTC. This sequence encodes CASSFMGRRETRYF.

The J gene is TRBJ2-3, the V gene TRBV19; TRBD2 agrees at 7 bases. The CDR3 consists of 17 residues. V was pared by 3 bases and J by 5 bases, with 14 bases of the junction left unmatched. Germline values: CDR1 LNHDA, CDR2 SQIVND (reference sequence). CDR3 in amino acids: CASSITTRGRSGDTQYF. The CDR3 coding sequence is TGTGCCAGTAGTATTACTACGCGGGGGAGATCGGGAGATACGCAGTATTTT.

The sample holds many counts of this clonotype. CDR3 DNA sequence: TGCAGTGCCCACCCGCCGGGGCAGCCCCAGCATTTT. Its protein is CSAHPPGQPQHF. The gene calls are TRBV20-1 and TRBJ1-5; no firm D call. CDR1 is DFQATT and CDR2 is SNEGSKA in the germline V gene (reference sequence). V gave up 6 bases and J gave up 7 bases, with 13 bases separating them. This CDR3 contains 12 residues.

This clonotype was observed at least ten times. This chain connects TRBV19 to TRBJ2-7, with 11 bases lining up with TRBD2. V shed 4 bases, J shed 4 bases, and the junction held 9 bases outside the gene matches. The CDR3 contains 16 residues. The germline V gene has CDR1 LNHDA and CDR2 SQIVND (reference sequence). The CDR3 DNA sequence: TGTGCCAGTAGTACGTCGGGACTAGCGGAGATATACGAGCAGTACTTC. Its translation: CASSTSGLAEIYEQYF.

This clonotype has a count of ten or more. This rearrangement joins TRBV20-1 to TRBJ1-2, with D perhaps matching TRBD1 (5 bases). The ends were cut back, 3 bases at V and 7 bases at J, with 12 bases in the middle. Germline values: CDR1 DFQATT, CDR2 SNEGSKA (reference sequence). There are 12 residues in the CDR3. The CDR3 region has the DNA TGCAGTGCTAGTAGGGGAATCGGTGGCTACACCTTC. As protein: CSASRGIGGYTF.

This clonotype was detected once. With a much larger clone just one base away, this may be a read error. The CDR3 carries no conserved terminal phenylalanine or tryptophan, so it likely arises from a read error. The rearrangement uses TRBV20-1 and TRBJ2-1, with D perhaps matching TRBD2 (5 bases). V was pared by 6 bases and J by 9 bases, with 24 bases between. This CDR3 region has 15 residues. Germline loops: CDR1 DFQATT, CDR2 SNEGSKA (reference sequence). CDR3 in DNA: TGCAGTGCACGACCGGTCTTGGGAGAGCCCTCTGAGCAGTTCCTC. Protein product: CSARPVLGEPSEQFL.

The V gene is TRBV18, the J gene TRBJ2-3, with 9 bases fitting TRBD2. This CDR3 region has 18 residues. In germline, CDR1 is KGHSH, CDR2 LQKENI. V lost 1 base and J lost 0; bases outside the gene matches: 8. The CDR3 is CASSPLPSGTSSTDTQYF. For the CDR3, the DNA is TGTGCCAGCTCACCACTCCCTAGCGGGACCTCTAGCACAGATACGCAGTATTTT.

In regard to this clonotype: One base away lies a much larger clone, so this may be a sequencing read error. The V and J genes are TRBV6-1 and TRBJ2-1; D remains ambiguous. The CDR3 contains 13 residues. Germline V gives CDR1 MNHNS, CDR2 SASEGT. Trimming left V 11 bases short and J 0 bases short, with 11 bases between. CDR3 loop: CASQAFSYNEQFF. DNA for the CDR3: TGTGCCTCCCAGGCGTTCTCCTACAATGAGCAGTTCTTC.

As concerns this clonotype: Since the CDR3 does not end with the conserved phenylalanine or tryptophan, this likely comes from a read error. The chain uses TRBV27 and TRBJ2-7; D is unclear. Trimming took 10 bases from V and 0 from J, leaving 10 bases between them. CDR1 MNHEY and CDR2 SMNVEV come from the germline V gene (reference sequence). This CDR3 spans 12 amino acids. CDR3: CAIRSLSYEQYL. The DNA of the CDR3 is TGTGCCATCCGGAGCCTCTCCTACGAGCAGTACCTC.

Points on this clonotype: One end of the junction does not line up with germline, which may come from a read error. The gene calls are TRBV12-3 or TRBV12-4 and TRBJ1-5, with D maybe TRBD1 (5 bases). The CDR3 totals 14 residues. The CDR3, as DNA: TGTGCCAGCGGTTTAAAAGGGGTCAATCAGCCCCAGCATTTT. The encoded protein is CASGLKGVNQPQHF.

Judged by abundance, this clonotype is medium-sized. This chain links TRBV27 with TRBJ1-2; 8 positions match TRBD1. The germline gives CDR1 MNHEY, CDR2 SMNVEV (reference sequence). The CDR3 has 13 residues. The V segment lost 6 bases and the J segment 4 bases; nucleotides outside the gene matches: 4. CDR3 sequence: CASSDRGLYGYTF. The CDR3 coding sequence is TGTGCCAGCAGCGACAGGGGACTCTATGGCTACACCTTC.

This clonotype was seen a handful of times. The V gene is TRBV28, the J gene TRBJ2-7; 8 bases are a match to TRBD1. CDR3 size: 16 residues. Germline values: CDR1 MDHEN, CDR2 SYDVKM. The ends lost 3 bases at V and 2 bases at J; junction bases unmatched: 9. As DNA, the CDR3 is TGTGCCAGCAGTTTCGCCGGGACAGGAGACCCCTACGAGCAGTACTTC. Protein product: CASSFAGTGDPYEQYF.

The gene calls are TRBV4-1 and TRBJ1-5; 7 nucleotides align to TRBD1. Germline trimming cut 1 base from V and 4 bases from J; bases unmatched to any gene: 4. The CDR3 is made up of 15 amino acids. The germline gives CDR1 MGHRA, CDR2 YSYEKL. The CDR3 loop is CASSQGDRANQPQHF. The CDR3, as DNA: TGCGCCAGCAGCCAAGGGGACAGAGCAAATCAGCCCCAGCATTTT.

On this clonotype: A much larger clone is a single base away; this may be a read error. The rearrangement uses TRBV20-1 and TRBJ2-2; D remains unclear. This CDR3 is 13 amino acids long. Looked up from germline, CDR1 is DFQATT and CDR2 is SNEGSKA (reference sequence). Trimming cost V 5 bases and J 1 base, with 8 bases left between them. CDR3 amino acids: CSAYAQNTGELFF. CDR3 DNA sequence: TGCAGTGCTTACGCACAGAACACCGGGGAGCTGTTTTTT.

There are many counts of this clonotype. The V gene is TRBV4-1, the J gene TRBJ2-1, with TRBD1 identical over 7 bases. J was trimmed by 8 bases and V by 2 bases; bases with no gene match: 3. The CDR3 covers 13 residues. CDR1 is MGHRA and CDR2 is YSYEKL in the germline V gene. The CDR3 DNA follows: TGCGCCAGCAGCCAACGAACAGGGGATGAGCAGTTCTTC. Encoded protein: CASSQRTGDEQFF.

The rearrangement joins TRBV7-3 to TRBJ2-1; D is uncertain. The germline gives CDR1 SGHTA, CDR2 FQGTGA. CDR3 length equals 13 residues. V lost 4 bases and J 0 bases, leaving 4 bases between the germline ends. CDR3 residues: CASSSRSYNEQFF. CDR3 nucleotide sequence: TGTGCCAGCAGCTCACGCTCCTACAATGAGCAGTTCTTC. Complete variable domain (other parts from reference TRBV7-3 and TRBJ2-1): GAGVSQTPSNKVTEKGKYVELRCDPISGHTALYWYRQSLGQGPEFLIYFQGTGAADDSGLPNDRFFAVRPEGSVSTLKIQRTERGDSAVYLCASSSRSYNEQFFGPGTRLTVL.

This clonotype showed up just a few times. The CDR3 DNA reads as TGTGCCAGCAACGGGAGGTACAGGGAATCGGACTCTGGAAACACCATATATTTT. Its translation: CASNGRYRESDSGNTIYF. This chain links TRBV2 with TRBJ1-3; weak D call: TRBD1 (6 bases). CDR1 is SNHLY and CDR2 is FYNNEI in the germline V gene. The germline V and J ends were trimmed by 7 bases and 0 bases, with 22 bases remaining between them. The length of the CDR3 is 18 residues.